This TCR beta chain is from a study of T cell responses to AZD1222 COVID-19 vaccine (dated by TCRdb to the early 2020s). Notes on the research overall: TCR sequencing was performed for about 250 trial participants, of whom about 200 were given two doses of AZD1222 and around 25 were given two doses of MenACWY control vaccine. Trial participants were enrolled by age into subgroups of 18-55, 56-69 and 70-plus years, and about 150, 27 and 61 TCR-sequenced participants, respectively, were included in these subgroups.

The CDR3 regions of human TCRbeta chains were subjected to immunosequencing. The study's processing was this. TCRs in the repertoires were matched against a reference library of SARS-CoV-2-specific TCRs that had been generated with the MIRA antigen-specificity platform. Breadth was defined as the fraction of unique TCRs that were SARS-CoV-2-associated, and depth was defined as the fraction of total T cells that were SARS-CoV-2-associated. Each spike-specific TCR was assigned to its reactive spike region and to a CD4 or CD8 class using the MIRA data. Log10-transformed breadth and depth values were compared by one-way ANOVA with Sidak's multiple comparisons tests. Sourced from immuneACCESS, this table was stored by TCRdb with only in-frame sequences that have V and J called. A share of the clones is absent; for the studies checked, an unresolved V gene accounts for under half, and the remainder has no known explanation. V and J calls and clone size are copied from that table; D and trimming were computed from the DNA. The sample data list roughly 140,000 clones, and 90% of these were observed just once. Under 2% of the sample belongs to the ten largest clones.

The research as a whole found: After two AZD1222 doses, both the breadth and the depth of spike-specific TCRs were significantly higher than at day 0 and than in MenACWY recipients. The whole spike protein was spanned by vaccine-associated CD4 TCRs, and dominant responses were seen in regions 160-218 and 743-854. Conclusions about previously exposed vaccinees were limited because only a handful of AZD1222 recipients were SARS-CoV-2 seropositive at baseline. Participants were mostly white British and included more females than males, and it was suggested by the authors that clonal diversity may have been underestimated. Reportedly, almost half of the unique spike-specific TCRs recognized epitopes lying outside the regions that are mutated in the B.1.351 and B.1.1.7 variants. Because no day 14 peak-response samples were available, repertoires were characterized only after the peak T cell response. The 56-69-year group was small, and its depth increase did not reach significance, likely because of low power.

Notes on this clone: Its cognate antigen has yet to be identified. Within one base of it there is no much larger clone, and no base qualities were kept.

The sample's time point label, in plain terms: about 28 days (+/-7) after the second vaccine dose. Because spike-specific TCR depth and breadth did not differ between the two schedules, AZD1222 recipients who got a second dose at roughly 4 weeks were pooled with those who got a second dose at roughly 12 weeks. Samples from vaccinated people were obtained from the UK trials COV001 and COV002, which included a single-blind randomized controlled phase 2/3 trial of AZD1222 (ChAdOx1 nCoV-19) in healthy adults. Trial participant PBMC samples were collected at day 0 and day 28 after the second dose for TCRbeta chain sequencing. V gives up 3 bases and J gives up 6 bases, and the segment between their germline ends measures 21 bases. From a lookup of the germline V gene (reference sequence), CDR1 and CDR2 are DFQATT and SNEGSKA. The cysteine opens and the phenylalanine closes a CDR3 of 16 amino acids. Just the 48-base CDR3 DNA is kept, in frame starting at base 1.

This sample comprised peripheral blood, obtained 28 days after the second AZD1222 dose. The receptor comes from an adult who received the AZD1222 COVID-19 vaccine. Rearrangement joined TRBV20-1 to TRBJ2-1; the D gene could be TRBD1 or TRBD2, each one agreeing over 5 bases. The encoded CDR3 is CSASTRAVDSLNEQFF. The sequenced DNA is TGCAGTGCTAGTACGCGAGCGGTCGACAGCCTCAATGAGCAGTTCTTC.